A single sample is the source of the 20 T cell receptor beta chains below, sequenced in a study of blood T cell repertoires in COVID-19 (dated by TCRdb to about 2020). Library preparation used the immunoSEQ multiplex PCR assay. TCRdb obtained this table from immuneACCESS and retained in-frame rearrangements with V and J assigned. These tables miss some clones; where compared with another copy, unresolved V genes account for less than half of the shortfall, and the remainder is unexplained. For this sample there are 140,000 or so clones; more than 75% appear just once. The ten largest clones capture 2% to 3% of the sample. Input material: peripheral blood. Receptor source: a human donor with acute or convalescent COVID-19. The donor label of this sample is uncertain.

V gene TRBV7-2 combines with J gene TRBJ2-7; 7 bases match TRBD1. Germline CDR1 reads SGHTA; CDR2 reads FQGNSA. Losses at the gene ends were 6 bases for V and 4 bases for J; bases not matched to a gene: 3. This CDR3 region has 12 residues. CDR3 bases: TGTGCCAGCAGAAGGACAGGTTACGAGCAGTACTTC. Encoded protein: CASRRTGYEQYF. The full variable domain, rest sourced from reference TRBV7-2 and TRBJ2-7, is GAGVSQSPSNKVTEKGKDVELRCDPISGHTALYWYRQSLGQGLEFLIYFQGNSAPDKSGLPSDRFSAERTGGSVSTLTIQRTQQEDSAVYLCASRRTGYEQYFGPGTRLTVT.

This chain connects TRBV6-2 or TRBV6-3 to TRBJ1-5; 9 nucleotides agree with TRBD1. CDR3 length: 16 amino acids. Losses at the gene ends were 5 bases for V and 7 bases for J; bases not matched to a gene: 12. From germline, CDR1 is MNHEY and CDR2 SVGEGT. CDR3 in DNA: TGTGCCAGCAGTCCCTGGGGACAGGGAGTCGGGCAGCCCCAGCATTTT. Its translation is CASSPWGQGVGQPQHF.

V usage is TRBV6-5 and J usage is TRBJ2-3, with D perhaps matching TRBD2 (6 bases). The CDR3 consists of 14 residues. V was cut by 0 bases and J by 6 bases, with 10 bases left in between. Germline assignment: CDR1 MNHEY and CDR2 SVGAGI. The CDR3 coding sequence is TGTGCCAGCAGTTACTCCCTACTAGCTGATACGCAGTATTTT. Residues: CASSYSLLADTQYF.

CDR3 sequence reads: CASSKQGNYGYTF. CDR3 DNA sequence: TGTGCCAGCAGTAAACAGGGTAACTATGGCTACACCTTC. V and J are TRBV12-3 or TRBV12-4 and TRBJ1-2; tentative D call: TRBD1 (6 bases). This CDR3 is built from 13 residues. The germline V and J ends were trimmed by 5 bases and 1 base, with 8 bases remaining between them.

The gene calls are TRBV10-3 and TRBJ2-1; TRBD1 matches at 9 bases. CDR1 ENHRY and CDR2 SYGVKD come from the germline V gene. The J segment lost 5 bases and the V segment lost 7 bases, leaving 6 bases of the junction unmatched. The CDR3 runs 14 residues. The CDR3 loop is CAITSGTGNNEQFF. The CDR3 DNA follows: TGTGCCATCACTTCAGGGACAGGGAACAATGAGCAGTTCTTC.

The rearrangement joins TRBV7-3 to TRBJ1-2, with 8 bases aligning to TRBD1. Losses at the gene ends were 5 bases for V and 6 bases for J; bases not matched to a gene: 11. The CDR3 consists of 15 residues. Germline-derived CDR1 and CDR2 are SGHTA and FQGTGA. CDR3 protein: CASSNPTGGKNGYTF. The CDR3 DNA follows: TGTGCCAGCAGCAACCCTACAGGGGGGAAGAATGGCTACACCTTC.

The J gene is TRBJ1-1, the V gene TRBV7-9, with D unresolved. Trimming stripped 5 bases from V and 5 bases from J, with 12 bases between. CDR1 is SEHNR, CDR2 FQNEAQ, per germline (reference sequence). The CDR3 totals 13 residues. This CDR3 reads CASSRHGDTEAFF. CDR3 DNA: TGTGCCAGCAGCCGCCACGGGGATACTGAAGCTTTCTTT.

The gene calls are TRBV4-2 and TRBJ1-1; D is perhaps TRBD1 (5 bases). Trimming removed 4 bases from V and 1 base from J, with 16 bases in between. The CDR3 is made up of 16 amino acids. CDR1 is LGHNA and CDR2 is YNFKEQ in the germline V gene. CDR3 protein: CASSRQGAGENTEAFF. In DNA, the CDR3 is TGTGCCAGCAGCCGTCAAGGGGCAGGAGAGAACACTGAAGCTTTCTTT.

V and J are TRBV29-1 and TRBJ1-5, with TRBD1 matching 7 bases. Trimming at V came to 7 bases and at J to 7 bases, leaving 13 bases not matched to a gene. The CDR3 totals 14 residues. Germline CDR1 is SQVTM and CDR2 is ANQGSEA. The CDR3 DNA reads as TGCAGCGCCACACCCGGGACAGAGGACCAGCCCCAGCATTTT. It is translated as CSATPGTEDQPQHF.

This rearrangement joins TRBV27 to TRBJ1-1; no reliable D call. The CDR3 loop spans 13 amino acids. V dropped 6 bases and J dropped 2 bases, with 10 bases sitting between them. Germline values: CDR1 MNHEY, CDR2 SMNVEV (reference sequence). In nucleotides, the CDR3 is TGTGCCAGCAGACCCGGACTCAACACTGAAGCTTTCTTT. Translation: CASRPGLNTEAFF.

In its sample, this clone was seen once. The V gene is TRBV19, the J gene TRBJ2-7; a possible D gene is TRBD1 (6 bases). CDR1 and CDR2 from the germline V gene are LNHDA and SQIVND (reference sequence). V was pared by 7 bases and J by 2 bases, with 15 bases between. There are 14 residues in the CDR3. The CDR3, as DNA: TGTGCCAGTATGGGGCAGGGGTCGGCCTACGAGCAGTACTTC. It yields the protein CASMGQGSAYEQYF.

The chain joins TRBV18 to TRBJ1-1; tentatively, D is TRBD1 (6 bases). V lost 2 bases, J lost 0 bases, and 10 bases lay in between. This CDR3 is 15 amino acids long. CDR1 is KGHSH, CDR2 LQKENI, per germline. In DNA, the CDR3 is TGTGCCAGCTCACCATCCGGGACACTGAACACTGAAGCTTTCTTT. This sequence encodes CASSPSGTLNTEAFF.

On this clone: The sample carries other DNA sequences with the same CDR3. CDR3 sequence reads: CAISDSTGTDTQYF. In nucleotides, the CDR3 is TGTGCCATCAGTGACTCGACAGGGACAGATACGCAGTATTTT. The chain has TRBV10-3 and TRBJ2-3; TRBD1 matches at 7 bases. Germline-derived CDR1 and CDR2 are ENHRY and SYGVKD. CDR3 length equals 14 residues. V was clipped by 3 bases and J by 3 bases; unmatched bases: 3.

The chain employs TRBV4-3 and TRBJ1-4; tentative D call: TRBD1 (6 bases). Germline V gene data show CDR1 as LGHNA and CDR2 as YSLEER. The V and J ends lost 4 bases and 4 bases respectively, with 13 bases between them. This CDR3 has 15 amino acids. CDR3 in amino acids: CASSPQGNDNEKLFF. In DNA, the CDR3 is TGCGCCAGCAGCCCACAGGGAAACGATAATGAAAAACTGTTTTTT.

This chain links TRBV10-3 with TRBJ2-2; a weak D match, TRBD1 (7 bases). CDR1 and CDR2 (germline): ENHRY, SYGVKD. This CDR3 has 17 residues. The V end lost 10 bases, the J end lost 1 base, and 22 bases lay between the germline ends. In DNA, the CDR3 is TGTGCCACCACATACCTTGCAGGGGGGATGAACACCGGGGAGCTGTTTTTT. Residues: CATTYLAGGMNTGELFF.

This clone was observed a single time. This chain connects TRBV30 to TRBJ2-7, with D unclear. Germline-derived CDR1 and CDR2 are GTSNPN and SVGIG (reference sequence). V lost 1 base and J 7 bases, leaving 14 bases between the germline ends. This CDR3 spans 13 amino acids. Written as DNA, the CDR3 is TGTGCCTGGAGTGCACGGGTTGCCCTGGAGCAGTACTTC. Its translation: CAWSARVALEQYF.

The chain recombines TRBV2 with TRBJ1-5; tentative D call: TRBD1 (6 bases). The V gene lost 5 bases and the J gene lost 3 bases, with 11 bases spanning the gap. Germline loops: CDR1 SNHLY, CDR2 FYNNEI. CDR3 length equals 14 residues. The CDR3 loop is CASSPDRNNQPQHF. The CDR3 DNA sequence: TGTGCCAGCAGTCCTGACAGGAACAATCAGCCCCAGCATTTT.

CDR3 protein: CASSLVPGGYQPQHF. CDR3 DNA: TGCGCCAGCAGCTTGGTCCCAGGGGGCTATCAGCCCCAGCATTTT. The chain carries TRBV5-1 and TRBJ1-5; 8 positions match TRBD1. Germline V gene lookup returns CDR1 SGHRS and CDR2 YFSETQ. This CDR3 region has 15 residues. The J segment lost 5 bases and the V segment lost 0 bases, leaving 4 bases of the junction unmatched.

The V and J genes are TRBV14 and TRBJ2-3, with 7 bases fitting TRBD1. J lost 11 bases, V lost 1 base, and 3 bases had no gene match. The CDR3 is 12 residues long. Germline V gene sequence: CDR1 SGHDN, CDR2 FVKESK. The CDR3 reads CASSQGGGQQYF. The CDR3 DNA is TGTGCCAGCAGCCAAGGAGGGGGCCAGCAGTATTTT.

This chain links TRBV7-3 with TRBJ2-7; a possible D gene is TRBD1 (6 bases). The V gene's germline CDR1 is SGHTA and CDR2 FQGTGA. Trimming shortened V by 5 bases and J by 2 bases, and 10 bases separated the two germline ends. There are 13 residues in the CDR3. CDR3: CASSQGGAYEQYF. CDR3 nucleotide sequence: TGTGCCAGCAGCCAAGGGGGAGCCTACGAGCAGTACTTC.